The rows below give T cell receptor beta chains drawn from one sample of a study of OX40 agonist ivuxolimab in advanced cancers. TCRdb keeps only in-frame clones here, not all; method: immunoSEQ multiplex PCR. Of 48,000 or so clones listed, around 83% are singletons. This material consisted of CD4+ or CD8+ T cells sorted from blood, taken in a trial of the OX40 agonist ivuxolimab. Receptors originate from an adult with an advanced solid tumor such as melanoma, head and neck, liver or kidney cancer. Each CDR3 is given with its conserved first and last residue. Fields, in order: V gene, D gene, clone size, J gene, CDR3 DNA, CDR3 protein. D genes are given only for firm matches. Clone size is not always given. Where it is, it says once, few, many or a class for expanded clones.

TRBV5-4	NA	NA	TRBJ2-7	TGTGCCAGCAGCTTACAGGGTGGGTCCTACGAGCAGTACTTC	CASSLQGGSYEQYF
TRBV5-6	NA	NA	TRBJ2-1	TGTGCCAGCAGCTTAAAAACTTCCGACAGAAATGAGCAGTTCTTC	CASSLKTSDRNEQFF
TRBV19	TRBD2	NA	TRBJ2-1	TGTGCCAGTAGCCGGCTTATGACGGGAGCGGGAATTGAGCAGTTCTTC	CASSRLMTGAGIEQFF
TRBV29-1	NA	NA	TRBJ2-3	TGCAGCGTTGCTTTGGACAAGACAGATACGCAGTATTTT	CSVALDKTDTQYF
TRBV5-6	NA	NA	TRBJ2-1	TGTGCCAGCAGCTTTAAGGGGTACAATGAGCAGTTCTTC	CASSFKGYNEQFF
TRBV7-7	NA	NA	TRBJ1-5	TGTGCTAGCAGCTTAGAAGTGGATCAGCCCCAGCATTTT	CASSLEVDQPQHF
TRBV11-1	TRBD2	NA	TRBJ2-3	TGTGCCAGCAGCGCCAGAGGAGCGGGGGGGACAGATACGCAGTATTTT	CASSARGAGGTDTQYF
TRBV27	NA	NA	TRBJ2-7	TGTGCCAGCAGCCCCCCCGGTGGCTACGAGCAGTACTTC	CASSPPGGYEQYF
TRBV7-6	NA	NA	TRBJ1-3	TGTGCCAGCAGCCCACCAAACTCTGGAAACACCATATATTTT	CASSPPNSGNTIYF
TRBV4-1	TRBD2	NA	TRBJ2-3	TGCGCCAGCAGCCTCCTAATGGCGGGAGGGTACACAGATACGCAGTATTTT	CASSLLMAGGYTDTQYF
TRBV4-1	NA	NA	TRBJ2-7	TGCGCCAGCAGCCGAGGACAGTCGACCGAGCAGTACTTC	CASSRGQSTEQYF
TRBV9	NA	NA	TRBJ2-7	TGTGCCAGCAGCCCCACTAGCTCCATACCCTACGAGCAGTACTTC	CASSPTSSIPYEQYF
TRBV6-1	NA	NA	TRBJ1-2	TGTGCCAGCAGTGAACCAGGGGCAGGGGCGGATGGCTACACCTTC	CASSEPGAGADGYTF
TRBV11-1	NA	NA	TRBJ2-4	TGTGCCAGCAGCTCCATCAGGTGGGGAGCCAAAAACATTCAGTACTTC	CASSSIRWGAKNIQYF
TRBV13	NA	NA	TRBJ2-7	TGTGCCAGCAGCTTAGGCCCCGGCGGCGAGCAGTACTTC	CASSLGPGGEQYF
TRBV5-1	TRBD1	few	TRBJ1-2	TGCGCCAGCAGCCCCGGACAGGGGAGTGGCTACACCTTC	CASSPGQGSGYTF
TRBV6-1	NA	NA	TRBJ1-2	TGTGCCAGCAGTGAAGGGGCAGTAAAGAACTATGGCTACACCTTC	CASSEGAVKNYGYTF
TRBV28	NA	once	TRBJ2-3	TGTGCCAGCAGTTTATCAACTACCAACACAGATACGCAGTATTTT	CASSLSTTNTDTQYF
TRBV13	TRBD1	NA	TRBJ2-2	TGTGCCAGCAGCTCACATCCTCCCGGGACAGGGGGGGAGCTGTTTTTT	CASSSHPPGTGGELFF
TRBV15	NA	NA	TRBJ2-7	TGTGCCACCAGCAGAGATTCGGCAACCTCCTACGAGCAGTACTTC	CATSRDSATSYEQYF
TRBV4-2	NA	NA	TRBJ2-1	TGTGCCAGCAGCCAACCCTGGGGGAGCTCCTACAATGAGCAGTTCTTC	CASSQPWGSSYNEQFF
TRBV6-1	NA	NA	TRBJ1-4	TGTGCCAGCAGTGGGGGGGGCCCGGGAACTAATGAAAAACTGTTTTTT	CASSGGGPGTNEKLFF
TRBV19	NA	few	TRBJ1-1	TGTGCCAGTAGCCAGGGACGGTTGAACACTGAAGCTTTCTTT	CASSQGRLNTEAFF
TRBV4-2	TRBD2	NA	TRBJ2-5	TGTGCCAGCAGCCTTGCTGGGGGGGGTTACCAAGAGACCCAGTACTTC	CASSLAGGGYQETQYF
TRBV18	NA	NA	TRBJ1-1	TGTGCCAGCTCACCATCGGCGGACTTGAACACTGAAGCTTTCTTT	CASSPSADLNTEAFF
TRBV28	NA	NA	TRBJ2-1	TGTGCCAGCAGTTTACCCCGGGGGTCTGGCAATGAGCAGTTCTTC	CASSLPRGSGNEQFF
TRBV10-1	NA	NA	TRBJ2-2	TGCGCCAGCAGGGCAGGGTCGAACACCGGGGAGCTGTTTTTT	CASRAGSNTGELFF
TRBV9	NA	NA	TRBJ2-7	TGTGCCAGCAGCGTAGGGGTAGGGGGTGACGAGCAGTACTTC	CASSVGVGGDEQYF
TRBV14	TRBD1	NA	TRBJ2-4	TGTGCCAGCAGCCAAGAGGAACAGGGGGTAAACATTCAGTACTTC	CASSQEEQGVNIQYF
TRBV2	NA	NA	TRBJ2-1	TGTGCCAGCAGTCCCCGGGACGACGGCAGGGAGCAGTTCTTC	CASSPRDDGREQFF
TRBV5-4	TRBD2	NA	TRBJ2-4	TGTGCCAGCAGCTCATGGACTAGCGGGAGGGCCAGAGCGAACATTCAGTACTTC	CASSSWTSGRARANIQYF
TRBV7-3	TRBD1	NA	TRBJ2-1	TGTGCCAGCAGCAAAGGGGACAGCTGGGATGAGCAGTTCTTC	CASSKGDSWDEQFF
TRBV5-1	NA	NA	TRBJ1-3	TGCGCCAGCAGCGAACTGGGCGCCGTCTCTGGAAACACCATATATTTT	CASSELGAVSGNTIYF
TRBV5-1	TRBD1	NA	TRBJ2-7	TGCGCCAGCAGCCCCGGGACAGGAACCTACGAGCAGTACTTC	CASSPGTGTYEQYF
TRBV9	TRBD2	NA	TRBJ2-2	TGTGTCAGCAGCGTAGCCTCTAGCGGCACCGGGGAGCTGTTTTTT	CVSSVASSGTGELFF
TRBV5-4	NA	NA	TRBJ2-3	TGTGCCAGCAGCTTGGAAGCTAGCCGTAGAAAAGATACGCAGTATTTT	CASSLEASRRKDTQYF
TRBV5-1	TRBD2	NA	TRBJ2-7	TGCGCCAGCAGCTTGGGGTCTAGCGGGAGGGCCTATATCCACGAGCAGTACTTC	CASSLGSSGRAYIHEQYF
TRBV29-1	TRBD2	NA	TRBJ2-5	TGCAGCGTTCTCGGGGGGACGGAGACCCAGTACTTC	CSVLGGTETQYF
TRBV5-1	TRBD2	medium-sized	TRBJ2-5	TGCGCCAGCAGCTCACCCGGGACTACTGAGGGGACCCAGTACTTC	CASSSPGTTEGTQYF
TRBV5-1	TRBD2	NA	TRBJ2-7	TGCGCCAGCAGCTTGGCCGGGTCGGGGGGGGAGCAGTACTTC	CASSLAGSGGEQYF
TRBV21-1	NA	NA	TRBJ2-3	TGTGCCACCCTCCACAGCCCTGTCACAGATACGCAGTATTTT	CATLHSPVTDTQYF
TRBV9	NA	NA	TRBJ2-3	TGTGCCAGCAGCGTATTTGGAGGCCCAGATACGCAGTATTTT	CASSVFGGPDTQYF
TRBV6-1	TRBD2	NA	TRBJ2-2	TGTGCCAGCAGTGATTGGGGGGGAACCGGGGAGCTGTTTTTT	CASSDWGGTGELFF
TRBV18	NA	NA	TRBJ1-4	TGTGCCAGCTCACCAACGCAGGCCGCTAATGAAAAACTGTTTTTT	CASSPTQAANEKLFF
TRBV28	TRBD1	NA	TRBJ1-2	TGTGCCAGCAGTCCCTGGGACAGACCTAACTATGGCTACACCTTC	CASSPWDRPNYGYTF
TRBV7-8	NA	NA	TRBJ2-7	TGTGCCAGCAGCTTAGGAACAAATCCAAACCCATACTACGAGCAGTACTTC	CASSLGTNPNPYYEQYF
TRBV2	NA	NA	TRBJ2-7	TGTGCCAGCAGTGTTGGCAATGTCGAGCAGTACTTC	CASSVGNVEQYF
TRBV2	TRBD2	NA	TRBJ2-3	TGTGCCAGCAGCACTAGCGGGAGGGCCACGGATACGCAGTATTTT	CASSTSGRATDTQYF
TRBV2	NA	NA	TRBJ2-5	TGTGCCAGCAGTGTACTCGGGAGTAGGGGAGAGACCCAGTACTTC	CASSVLGSRGETQYF
TRBV18	TRBD1	once	TRBJ1-2	TGTGCCAGCTCACCTTCGGGACAGGATGGCTACACCTTC	CASSPSGQDGYTF
TRBV7-3	NA	NA	TRBJ2-1	TGTGCCAGCAGCTTAGGGATCAACGATGAGCAGTTCTTC	CASSLGINDEQFF